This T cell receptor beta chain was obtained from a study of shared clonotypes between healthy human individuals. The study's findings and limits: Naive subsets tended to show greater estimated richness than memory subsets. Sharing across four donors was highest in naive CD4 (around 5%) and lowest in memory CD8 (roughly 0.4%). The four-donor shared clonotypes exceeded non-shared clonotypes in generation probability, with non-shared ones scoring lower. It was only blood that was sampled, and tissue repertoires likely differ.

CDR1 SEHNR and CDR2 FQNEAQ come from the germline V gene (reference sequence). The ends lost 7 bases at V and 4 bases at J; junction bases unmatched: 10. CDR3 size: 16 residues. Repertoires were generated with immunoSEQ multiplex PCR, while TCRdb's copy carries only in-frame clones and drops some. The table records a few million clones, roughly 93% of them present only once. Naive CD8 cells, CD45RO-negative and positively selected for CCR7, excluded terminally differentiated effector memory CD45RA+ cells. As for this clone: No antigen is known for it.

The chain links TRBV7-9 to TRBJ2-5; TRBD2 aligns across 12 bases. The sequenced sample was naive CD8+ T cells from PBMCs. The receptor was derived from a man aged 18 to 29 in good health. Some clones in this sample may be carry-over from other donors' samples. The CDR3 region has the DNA TGTGCCAGCACCTCTAGCGGGAGGGCAAATATAGAGACCCAGTACTTC. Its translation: CASTSSGRANIETQYF.